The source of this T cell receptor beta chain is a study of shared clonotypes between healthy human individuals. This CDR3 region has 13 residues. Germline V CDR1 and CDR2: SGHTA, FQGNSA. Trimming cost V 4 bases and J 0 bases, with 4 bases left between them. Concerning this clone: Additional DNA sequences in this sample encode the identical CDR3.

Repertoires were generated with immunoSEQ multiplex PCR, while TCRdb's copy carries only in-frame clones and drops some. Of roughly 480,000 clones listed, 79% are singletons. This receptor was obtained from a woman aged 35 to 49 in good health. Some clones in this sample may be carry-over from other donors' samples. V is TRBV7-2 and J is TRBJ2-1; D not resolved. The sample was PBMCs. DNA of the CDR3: TGTGCCAGCAGCTCTAACTCCTACAATGAGCAGTTCTTC. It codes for CASSSNSYNEQFF.